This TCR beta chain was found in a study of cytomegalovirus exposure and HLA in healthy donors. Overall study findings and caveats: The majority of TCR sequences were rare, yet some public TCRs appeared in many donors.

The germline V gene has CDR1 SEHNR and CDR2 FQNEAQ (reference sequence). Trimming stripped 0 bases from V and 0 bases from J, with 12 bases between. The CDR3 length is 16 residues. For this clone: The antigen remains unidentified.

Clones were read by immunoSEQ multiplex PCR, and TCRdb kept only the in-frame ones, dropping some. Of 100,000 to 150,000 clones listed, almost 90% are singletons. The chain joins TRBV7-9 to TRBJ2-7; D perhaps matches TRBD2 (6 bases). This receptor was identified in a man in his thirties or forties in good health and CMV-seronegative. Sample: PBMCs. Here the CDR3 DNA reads TGTGCCAGCAGCTTAGCCATTAGCGGAGTCTCCTACGAGCAGTACTTC. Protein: CASSLAISGVSYEQYF.